The rows below give T cell receptor beta chains drawn from one sample of a study of spatial heterogeneity in lung cancer. TCRdb re-called the 5' RACE reads through MiXCR, storing one row per CDR3 protein. The profile shows 25,000 to 30,000 distinct CDR3 sequences, 10% to 15% of them singletons. The sequenced sample was PBMCs, obtained at surgery. These receptors were collected from a female donor with early-stage non-small cell lung cancer. CDR3s include the opening cysteine and the closing phenylalanine or tryptophan.

j_gene: TRBJ2-3
v_gene: TRBV20-1
CDR3aa: CSARDSGNLDTQYF

j_gene: TRBJ2-3
v_gene: TRBV11-2
CDR3aa: CASSMPVSGPTDTQYF

j_gene: TRBJ2-3
v_gene: TRBV10-3
CDR3aa: CAIMVDRTSTDTQYF

j_gene: TRBJ1-3
v_gene: TRBV20-1
CDR3aa: CSARERGRNTIYF

j_gene: TRBJ2-7
v_gene: TRBV27
CDR3aa: CASSEKLQYYEQYF

j_gene: TRBJ1-6
v_gene: TRBV27
CDR3aa: CASSSGQGHSPLHF

j_gene: TRBJ2-2
v_gene: TRBV7-6
CDR3aa: CASSLAYMRGAEDTGELFF

j_gene: TRBJ2-1
v_gene: TRBV27
CDR3aa: CASSLIGDRGRGEQFF

j_gene: TRBJ1-1
v_gene: TRBV30
CDR3aa: CAWSVQVMNTEAFF

j_gene: TRBJ1-2
v_gene: TRBV27
CDR3aa: CASSLAQYGAQGYTF

j_gene: TRBJ2-3
v_gene: TRBV4-3
CDR3aa: CASSQDPPGLAGDTQYF

j_gene: TRBJ2-7
v_gene: TRBV20-1
CDR3aa: CSARLIGEQYF

j_gene: TRBJ2-5
v_gene: TRBV2
CDR3aa: CASSAQTIQETQYF

j_gene: TRBJ1-1
v_gene: TRBV6-4
CDR3aa: CASSGTGLMTEAFF

j_gene: TRBJ2-3
v_gene: TRBV27
CDR3aa: CASSSLVYIAGGADTQYF